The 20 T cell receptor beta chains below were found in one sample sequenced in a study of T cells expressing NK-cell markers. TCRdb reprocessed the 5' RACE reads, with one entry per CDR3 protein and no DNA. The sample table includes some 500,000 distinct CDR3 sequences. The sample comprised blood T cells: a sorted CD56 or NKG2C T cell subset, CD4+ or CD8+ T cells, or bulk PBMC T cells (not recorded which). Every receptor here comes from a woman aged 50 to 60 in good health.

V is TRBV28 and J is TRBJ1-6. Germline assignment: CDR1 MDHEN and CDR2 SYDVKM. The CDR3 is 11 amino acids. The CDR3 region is CASSSASPLHF.

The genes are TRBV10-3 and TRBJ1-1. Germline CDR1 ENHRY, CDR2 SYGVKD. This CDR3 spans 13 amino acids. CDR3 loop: CAISGAVNTEAFF.

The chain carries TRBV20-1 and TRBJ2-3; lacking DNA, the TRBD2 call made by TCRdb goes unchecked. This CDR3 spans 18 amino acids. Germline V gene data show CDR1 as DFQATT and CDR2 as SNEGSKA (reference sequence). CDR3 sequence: CGLAGSSRGGNLTDTQYF.

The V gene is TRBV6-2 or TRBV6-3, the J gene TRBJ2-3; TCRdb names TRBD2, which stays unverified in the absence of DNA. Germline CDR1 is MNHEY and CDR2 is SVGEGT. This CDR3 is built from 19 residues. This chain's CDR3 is CASSYSPGLAGGNTDTQYF.

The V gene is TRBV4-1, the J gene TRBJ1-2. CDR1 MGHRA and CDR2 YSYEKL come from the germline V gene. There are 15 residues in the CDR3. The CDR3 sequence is CASSQGQKEPYGYTF.

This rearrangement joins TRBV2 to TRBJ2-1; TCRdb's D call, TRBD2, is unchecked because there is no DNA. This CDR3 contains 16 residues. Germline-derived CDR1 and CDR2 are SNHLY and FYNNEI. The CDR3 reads CASIPGTLSSYNEQFF.

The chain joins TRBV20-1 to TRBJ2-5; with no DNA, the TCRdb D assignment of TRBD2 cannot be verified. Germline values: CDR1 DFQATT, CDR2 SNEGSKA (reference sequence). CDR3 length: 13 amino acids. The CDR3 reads CSASGRGEETQYF.

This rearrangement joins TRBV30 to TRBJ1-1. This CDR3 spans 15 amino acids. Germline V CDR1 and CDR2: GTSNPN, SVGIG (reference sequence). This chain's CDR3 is CAWRDQGLRGTEAFF.

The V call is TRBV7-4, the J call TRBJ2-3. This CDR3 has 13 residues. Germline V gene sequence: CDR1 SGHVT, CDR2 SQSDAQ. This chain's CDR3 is CARDPSTTDTQYF.

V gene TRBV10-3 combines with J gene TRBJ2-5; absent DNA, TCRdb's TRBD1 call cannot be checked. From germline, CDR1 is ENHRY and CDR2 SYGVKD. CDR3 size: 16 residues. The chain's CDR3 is CAISEWGQGRQETQYF.

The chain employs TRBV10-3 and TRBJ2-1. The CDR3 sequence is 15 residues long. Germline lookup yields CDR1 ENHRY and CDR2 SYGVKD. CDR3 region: CAISESKPVINEQFF.

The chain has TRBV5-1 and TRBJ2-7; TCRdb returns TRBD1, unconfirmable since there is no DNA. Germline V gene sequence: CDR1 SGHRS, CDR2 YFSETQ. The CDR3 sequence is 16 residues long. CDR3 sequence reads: CASSLRGQGLPYEQYF. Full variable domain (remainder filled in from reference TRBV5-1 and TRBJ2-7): KAGVTQTPRYLIKTRGQQVTLSCSPISGHRSVSWYQQTPGQGLQFLFEYFSETQRNKGNFPGRFSGRQFSNSRSEMNVSTLELGDSALYLCASSLRGQGLPYEQYFGPGTRLTVT.

CDR3 sequence reads: CASSEFRVGETQYF. The chain carries TRBV25-1 and TRBJ2-5; absent DNA, TCRdb's TRBD1 call cannot be checked. The germline gives CDR1 MGHDK, CDR2 SYGVNS. CDR3 length: 14 amino acids.

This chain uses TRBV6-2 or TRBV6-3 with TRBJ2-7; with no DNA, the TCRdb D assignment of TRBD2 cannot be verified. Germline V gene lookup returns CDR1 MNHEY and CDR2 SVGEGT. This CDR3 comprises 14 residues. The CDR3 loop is CASSYSKTTYEQYF.

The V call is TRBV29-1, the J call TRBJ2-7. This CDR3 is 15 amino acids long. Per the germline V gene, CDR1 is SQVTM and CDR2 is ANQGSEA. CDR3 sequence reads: CSVEDQVGLGYEQYF.

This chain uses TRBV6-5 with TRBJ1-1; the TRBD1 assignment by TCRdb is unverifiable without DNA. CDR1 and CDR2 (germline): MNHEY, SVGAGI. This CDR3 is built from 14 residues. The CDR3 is CASSNAGASGVAFF.

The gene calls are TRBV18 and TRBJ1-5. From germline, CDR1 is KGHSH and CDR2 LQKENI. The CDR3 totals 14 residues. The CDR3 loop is CASSLGSRYQPQHF.

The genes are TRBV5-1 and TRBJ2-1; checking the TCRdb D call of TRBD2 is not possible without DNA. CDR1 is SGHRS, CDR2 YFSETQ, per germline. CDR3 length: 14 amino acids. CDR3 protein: CASSEGRHSDEQFF.

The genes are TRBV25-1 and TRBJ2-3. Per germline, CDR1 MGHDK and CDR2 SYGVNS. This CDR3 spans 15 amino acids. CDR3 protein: CASSGTAPSADTQYF.

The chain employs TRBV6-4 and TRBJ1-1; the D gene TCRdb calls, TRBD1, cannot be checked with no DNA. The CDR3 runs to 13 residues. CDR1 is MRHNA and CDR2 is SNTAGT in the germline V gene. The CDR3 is CASSPDPGTEAFF.